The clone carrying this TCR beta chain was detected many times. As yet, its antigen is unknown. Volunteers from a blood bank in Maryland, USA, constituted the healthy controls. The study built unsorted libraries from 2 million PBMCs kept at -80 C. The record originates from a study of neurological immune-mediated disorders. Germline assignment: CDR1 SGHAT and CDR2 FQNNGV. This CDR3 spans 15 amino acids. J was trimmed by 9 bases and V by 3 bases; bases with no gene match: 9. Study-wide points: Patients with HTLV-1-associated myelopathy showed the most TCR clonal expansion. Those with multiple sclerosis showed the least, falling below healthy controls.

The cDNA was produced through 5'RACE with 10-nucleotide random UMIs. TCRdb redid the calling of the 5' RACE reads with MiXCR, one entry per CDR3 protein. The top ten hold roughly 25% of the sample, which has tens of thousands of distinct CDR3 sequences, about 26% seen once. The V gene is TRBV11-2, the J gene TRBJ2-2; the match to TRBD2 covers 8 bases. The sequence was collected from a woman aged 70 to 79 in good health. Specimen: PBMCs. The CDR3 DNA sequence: TGTGCCAGCAGCTTGGGACTAGGGGATGGAAGGGAGCTGTTTTTT. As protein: CASSLGLGDGRELFF.